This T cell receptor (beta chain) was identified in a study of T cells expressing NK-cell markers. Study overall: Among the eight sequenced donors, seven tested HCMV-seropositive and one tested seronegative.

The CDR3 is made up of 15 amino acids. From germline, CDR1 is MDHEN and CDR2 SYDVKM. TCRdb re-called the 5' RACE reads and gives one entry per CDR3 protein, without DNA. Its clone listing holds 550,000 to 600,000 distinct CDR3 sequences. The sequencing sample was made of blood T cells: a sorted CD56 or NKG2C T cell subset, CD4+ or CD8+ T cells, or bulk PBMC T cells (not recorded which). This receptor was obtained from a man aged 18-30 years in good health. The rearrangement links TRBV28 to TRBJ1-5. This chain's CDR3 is CASSYRGYSNQPQHF.